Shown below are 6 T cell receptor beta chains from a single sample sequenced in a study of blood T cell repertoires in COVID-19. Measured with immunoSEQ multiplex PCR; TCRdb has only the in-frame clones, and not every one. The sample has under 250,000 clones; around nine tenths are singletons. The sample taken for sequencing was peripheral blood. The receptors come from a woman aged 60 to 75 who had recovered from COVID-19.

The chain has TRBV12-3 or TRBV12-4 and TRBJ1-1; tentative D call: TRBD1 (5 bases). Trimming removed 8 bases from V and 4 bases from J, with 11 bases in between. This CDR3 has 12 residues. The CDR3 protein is CASRWQGTEAFF. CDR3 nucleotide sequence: TGTGCCAGCCGTTGGCAGGGCACTGAAGCTTTCTTT.

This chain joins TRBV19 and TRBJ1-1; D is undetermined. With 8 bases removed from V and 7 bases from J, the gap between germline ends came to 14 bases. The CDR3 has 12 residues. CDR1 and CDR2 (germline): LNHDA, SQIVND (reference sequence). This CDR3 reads CASATRYGEAFF. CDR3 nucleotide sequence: TGTGCCAGTGCTACTCGGTATGGTGAAGCTTTCTTT.

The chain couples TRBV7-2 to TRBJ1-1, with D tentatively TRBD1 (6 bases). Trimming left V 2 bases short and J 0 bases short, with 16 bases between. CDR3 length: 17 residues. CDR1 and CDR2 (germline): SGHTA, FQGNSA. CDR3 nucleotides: TGTGCCAGCAGCTTATATATAGGTAGGGGGTTGAACACTGAAGCTTTCTTT. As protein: CASSLYIGRGLNTEAFF.

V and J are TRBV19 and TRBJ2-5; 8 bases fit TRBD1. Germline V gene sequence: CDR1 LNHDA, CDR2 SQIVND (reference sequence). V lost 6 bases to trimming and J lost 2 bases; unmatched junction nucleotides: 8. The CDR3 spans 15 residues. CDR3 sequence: CASRLGTGLQETQYF. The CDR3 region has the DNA TGTGCCAGTAGACTCGGGACAGGCTTACAAGAGACCCAGTACTTC.

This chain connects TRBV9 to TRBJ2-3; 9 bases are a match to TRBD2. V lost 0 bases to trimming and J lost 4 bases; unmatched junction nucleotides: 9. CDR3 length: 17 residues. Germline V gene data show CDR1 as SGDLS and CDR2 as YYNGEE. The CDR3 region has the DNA TGTGCCAGCAGCGTAGAGTTGGCTAGCGGGGCCCCAGATACGCAGTATTTT. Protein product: CASSVELASGAPDTQYF.

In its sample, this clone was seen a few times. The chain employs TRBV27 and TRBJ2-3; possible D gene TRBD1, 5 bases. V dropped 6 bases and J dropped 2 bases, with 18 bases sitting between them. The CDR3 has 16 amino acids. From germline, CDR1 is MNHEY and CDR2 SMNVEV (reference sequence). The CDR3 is CASSIIALRDTDTQYF. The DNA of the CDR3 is TGTGCCAGCAGCATAATCGCCCTCAGGGACACAGATACGCAGTATTTT.